This T cell receptor beta chain derives from a study of blood T cells in healthy people across ages. This clonotype was picked up a small number of times. As yet, its antigen is unknown. Study-wide results and limits: Higher diversity, along with more naive CD4+ cells, distinguished long-lived donors from aged donors. The fall in TCR beta diversity per million T cells was roughly linear with age.

It was with a sample-barcoded 5' primer and a J-beta primer mix that a second PCR of roughly 7 to 12 cycles was run. Each CDR3 protein is one row after TCRdb ran MiXCR on the 5' RACE reads. The sample shows around 1.1 million distinct CDR3 sequences, roughly two fifths of them seen only once. Germline loops: CDR1 MNHNY, CDR2 SVGAGI (reference sequence). This CDR3 has 16 residues. The chain is built from TRBV6-6 and TRBJ2-7; 9 bases line up with TRBD2. The DNA end favors TRBJ2-5, so the J call may be wrong. The TCR originated in a man aged 18 to 29 in good health. The sequenced sample was blood. CDR3 DNA sequence: TGTGCCAGCAGCCCCTTTTCTAGCGGGATTATTGAGACCCAGTACTTC. Its protein is CASSPFSSGIIETQYF.